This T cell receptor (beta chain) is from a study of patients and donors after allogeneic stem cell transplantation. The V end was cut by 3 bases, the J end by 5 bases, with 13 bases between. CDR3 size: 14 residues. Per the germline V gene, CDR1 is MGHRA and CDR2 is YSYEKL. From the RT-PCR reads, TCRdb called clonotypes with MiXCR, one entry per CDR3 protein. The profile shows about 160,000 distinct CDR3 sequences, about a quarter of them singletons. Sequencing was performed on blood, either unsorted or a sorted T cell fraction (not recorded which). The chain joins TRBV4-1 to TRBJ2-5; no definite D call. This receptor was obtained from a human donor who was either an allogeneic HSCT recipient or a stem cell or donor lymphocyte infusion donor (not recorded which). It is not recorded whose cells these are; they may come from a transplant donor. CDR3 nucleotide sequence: TGCGCCAGCAGCCAGCAACAATTCGGTGAGACCCAGTACTTC. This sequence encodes CASSQQQFGETQYF.